These T cell receptor beta chains were read from a single sample in a study of T cells in Graves' hyperthyroidism and ophthalmopathy. TCRdb ran MiXCR on the multiplex PCR reads and lists one entry per CDR3 protein. The sample has about 640,000 distinct CDR3 sequences; less than 25% are singletons. Sequenced sample: blood. Receptors were obtained from a man aged 30-40 years with Graves' ophthalmopathy. Each CDR3 is given with its conserved first and last residue. A D gene is named only where the DNA matches it firmly. Size is omitted from some rows. Given values are once, few, many or a class for expanded clones.

CASSEWSYSNRPQHF	TGTGCCAGCAGTGAATGGAGTTATAGCAATCGGCCCCAGCATTTT	TRBV2	TRBJ1-5	-	few
CASSALSGGSYNEQFF	TGTGCCAGCAGTGCCCTAAGCGGGGGCTCCTACAATGAGCAGTTCTTC	TRBV6-1	TRBJ2-1	TRBD2	few
CASSLLGQGSDEQYF	TGTGCCAGCAGCTTGTTAGGTCAGGGATCGGACGAGCAGTACTTC	TRBV7-8	TRBJ2-7	-	many
CSASLASGRRGTDTQYF	TGCAGTGCTAGTCTGGCTAGCGGGAGGCGCGGCACAGATACGCAGTATTTT	TRBV20-1	TRBJ2-3	TRBD2	-
CASSFMVVGVSNQPQHF	TGTGCCAGCAGTTTTATGGTAGTCGGGGTTAGCAATCAGCCCCAGCATTTT	TRBV28	TRBJ1-5	-	-
CASRDSSYSNQPQHF	TGTGCCAGCAGGGACAGTTCCTATAGCAATCAGCCCCAGCATTTT	TRBV6-1	TRBJ1-5	-	few
CSASPLAGGPDNEQFF	TGCAGTGCTAGCCCTTTAGCGGGAGGGCCTGACAATGAGCAGTTCTTC	TRBV20-1	TRBJ2-1	TRBD2	-
CASSLAVEGNEKLFF	TGTGCCAGCAGCTTAGCGGTGGAGGGTAATGAAAAACTGTTTTTT	TRBV7-9	TRBJ1-4	-	few
CASSPIPDTPTGEKLFF	TGTGCCAGCAGTCCCATACCTGACACTCCTACCGGTGAAAAACTGTTTTTT	TRBV6-1	TRBJ1-4	-	many
CASRIAVNTEAFF	TGTGCCAGCAGAATCGCGGTGAACACTGAAGCTTTCTTT	TRBV2	TRBJ1-1	-	many
CASSLGQGAAEQYF	TGTGCCAGTAGTCTAGGACAGGGGGCGGCTGAGCAGTACTTC	TRBV19	TRBJ2-7	TRBD1	few
CASSPEEGRNSPLHF	TGTGCCAGCAGCCCAGAGGAAGGGAGGAATTCACCCCTCCACTTT	TRBV3-1	TRBJ1-6	-	few
CASSNRERTGPNYGYTF	TGTGCCAGCAGCAACCGGGAACGGACAGGGCCGAACTATGGCTACACCTTC	TRBV7-2	TRBJ1-2	TRBD1	many
CASGLGQGAYGYTF	TGTGCTAGTGGTTTGGGCCAGGGTGCCTATGGCTACACCTTC	TRBV12-5	TRBJ1-2	-	-
CASSEPGERETQYF	TGTGCCAGCAGCGAACCAGGGGAACGAGAGACCCAGTACTTC	TRBV13	TRBJ2-5	-	few
CASSPGQGPNEQYF	TGCGCCAGCAGCCCGGGACAGGGTCCAAACGAGCAGTACTTC	TRBV4-1	TRBJ2-7	TRBD1	-
CASSTGQGLSTEAFF	TGTGCCAGCAGCACCGGACAGGGTCTGAGCACTGAAGCTTTCTTT	TRBV11-2	TRBJ1-1	TRBD1	many